This entry concerns a single TCR beta chain. The data derive from a study of blood T cells in healthy people across ages. With a J-beta primer mix and a sample-barcoded 5' primer, a second PCR ran about 6 to 11 cycles. TCRdb re-derived calls from the 5' RACE reads in MiXCR, one entry per CDR3 protein. The sample lists 1.6 million or so distinct CDR3 sequences; about 31% were seen once. Trimming took 4 bases from V and 9 from J, leaving 19 bases between them. The CDR3 is 15 residues long. Germline V CDR1 and CDR2: SNHLY, FYNNEI. This receptor was obtained from a woman aged 25 to 39 in good health. Sequencing input: blood. The J gene is TRBJ2-1, the V gene TRBV2, with D perhaps TRBD2 (5 bases). The CDR3 DNA reads as TGTGCCAGCAGTGTACGTTTCGGTAACGAGGGTGAGCAGTTCTTC. It is translated as CASSVRFGNEGEQFF.